This is a list of T cell receptor beta chains from one sample in a study of cytomegalovirus exposure and HLA in healthy donors. The table came from immunoSEQ multiplex PCR; TCRdb's copy has only in-frame clones and leaves some out. This sample has about 79,000 clones, with approximately 93% found just once. Sequencing input: PBMCs. These receptors were taken from a woman in her 30s in good health and CMV-seronegative. CDR3s leave out the opening cysteine and the closing phenylalanine or tryptophan.

V: TRBV2
CDR3: ASSPHRGPDTGELF

V: TRBV28
CDR3: ASSLNRGSNQPQH

V: TRBV11-2
CDR3: ASSLERSGFYNEQF

V: TRBV18
CDR3: ASSPLKGETNYGYT

V: TRBV5-1
CDR3: ASSLAVWQGAETQY

V: TRBV4-2
CDR3: ASSRTGGGELF

V: TRBV19
CDR3: ASSIYPGHEAGAF

V: TRBV28
CDR3: ASGLAGGRINEQF

V: TRBV11-2
CDR3: ASSVLTGFSGNTIY

V: TRBV9
CDR3: ASSVGGRNTGELF

V: TRBV7-9
CDR3: ASSLRDRGYTEAF

V: TRBV6-5
CDR3: ASSYDRAIYNEQF

V: TRBV4-3
CDR3: ASSQDGTGGGGYT

V: TRBV2
CDR3: ASTGTGGSTGELF

V: TRBV5-1
CDR3: ASSLARGAKTEAF

V: TRBV2
CDR3: ASSEAAGVGDTQY

V: TRBV2
CDR3: ASKARSTLSGANVLT

V: TRBV6-6
CDR3: ASSYFAGSGNTIY

V: TRBV28
CDR3: ASSPYRLATYNEQF

V: TRBV28
CDR3: ASSLRDVRGRRQPQH

V: TRBV7-2
CDR3: ASSYKTGDYYGYT

V: TRBV18
CDR3: ASSLQREGFIDTQY

V: TRBV2
CDR3: ASSVGVNTEAF

V: TRBV2
CDR3: ASSEETATNEKLF

V: TRBV28
CDR3: ASSRPGLDAGELF

V: TRBV5-1
CDR3: ASSLEGVRVSYEQY

V: TRBV5-1
CDR3: ASSPRTGTGGYT

V: TRBV19
CDR3: ASSIAGTYEQY

V: TRBV19
CDR3: ASSIYGNGYT

V: TRBV18
CDR3: ASSPVSTGGYGYT

V: TRBV5-6
CDR3: ASSLNAEWGLGTQY

V: TRBV2
CDR3: ASRRTSLAGELF

V: TRBV11-3
CDR3: ASSQQQSHSPLH

V: TRBV27
CDR3: ASSSGTFRDPNYGYT

V: TRBV6-5
CDR3: ASSETDGEQY

V: TRBV7-8
CDR3: ASSLAYPSGRRTGELF

V: TRBV25-1
CDR3: ASSAYFEGAGDSPLH

V: TRBV10-3
CDR3: AISERGIWYEQY

V: TRBV7-9
CDR3: ASSFSDGSNQPQH

V: TRBV10-3
CDR3: AISERGALSYEQY

V: TRBV6-5
CDR3: ASSLGQYNEQF

V: TRBV7-8
CDR3: ASSLVGADSPLH

V: TRBV30
CDR3: AWRGTQNTGELF

V: TRBV28
CDR3: ASSARGAGNEKLF

V: TRBV5-1
CDR3: ASSLLGTGVSTDTQY